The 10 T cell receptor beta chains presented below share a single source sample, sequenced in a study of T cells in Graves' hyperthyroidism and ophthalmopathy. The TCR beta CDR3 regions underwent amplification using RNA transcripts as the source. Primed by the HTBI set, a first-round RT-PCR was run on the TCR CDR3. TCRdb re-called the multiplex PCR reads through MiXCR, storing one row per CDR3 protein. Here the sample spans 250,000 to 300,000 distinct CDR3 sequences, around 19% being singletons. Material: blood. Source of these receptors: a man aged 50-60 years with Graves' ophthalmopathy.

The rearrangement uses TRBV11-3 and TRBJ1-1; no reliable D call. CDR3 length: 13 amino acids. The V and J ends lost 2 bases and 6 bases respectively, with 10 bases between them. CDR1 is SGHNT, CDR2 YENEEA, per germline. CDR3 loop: CASSLQPGAEAFF. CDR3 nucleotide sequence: TGTGCCAGCAGCTTACAGCCGGGAGCTGAAGCTTTCTTT.

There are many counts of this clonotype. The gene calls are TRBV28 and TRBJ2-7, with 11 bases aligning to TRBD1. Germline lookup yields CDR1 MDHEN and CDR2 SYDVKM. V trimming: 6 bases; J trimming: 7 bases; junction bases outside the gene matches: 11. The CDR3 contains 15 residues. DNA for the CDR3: TGTGCCAGCAGAGGGTTTGGACAGGGGGCCGGGGAGCAGTACTTC. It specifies CASRGFGQGAGEQYF.

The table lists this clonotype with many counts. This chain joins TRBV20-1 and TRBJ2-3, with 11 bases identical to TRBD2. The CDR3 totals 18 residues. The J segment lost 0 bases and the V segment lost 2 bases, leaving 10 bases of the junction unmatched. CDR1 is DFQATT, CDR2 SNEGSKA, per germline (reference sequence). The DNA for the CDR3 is TGCAGTGCTAGAAGGGCGGGGACTAGCGGTATGAGCACAGATACGCAGTATTTT. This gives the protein CSARRAGTSGMSTDTQYF.

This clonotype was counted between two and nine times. CDR3 loop: CASTPARSLAGNTQYF. CDR3 bases: TGTGCCAGCACCCCCGCGAGGTCGCTAGCGGGAAATACGCAGTATTTT. The rearrangement joins TRBV6-2 or TRBV6-3 to TRBJ2-3, with 9 positions matching TRBD2. The germline V gene encodes CDR1 MNHEY and CDR2 SVGEGT. CDR3 length equals 16 residues. The ends lost 7 bases at V and 7 bases at J; junction bases unmatched: 15.

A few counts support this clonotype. Here the CDR3 DNA reads TGTGCCAGCAGCCTGGACTACCCAGGCGGTGAGCAGTTCTTC. This encodes CASSLDYPGGEQFF. The rearrangement links TRBV5-6 to TRBJ2-1; tentative D call: TRBD2 (6 bases). From germline, CDR1 is SGHDT and CDR2 YYEEEE. This CDR3 region has 14 residues. Trimming pared 4 bases from V and 9 bases from J, leaving 17 bases between.

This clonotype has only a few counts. The CDR3 coding sequence is TGTGCCAGCAGACCTGACAACTATGGCTACACCTTC. Protein: CASRPDNYGYTF. The V gene is TRBV6-2 or TRBV6-3, the J gene TRBJ1-2; no reliable D call. V dropped 6 bases and J dropped 2 bases, with 7 bases sitting between them. CDR1 and CDR2 from the germline V gene are MNHEY and SVGEGT. The CDR3 totals 12 residues.

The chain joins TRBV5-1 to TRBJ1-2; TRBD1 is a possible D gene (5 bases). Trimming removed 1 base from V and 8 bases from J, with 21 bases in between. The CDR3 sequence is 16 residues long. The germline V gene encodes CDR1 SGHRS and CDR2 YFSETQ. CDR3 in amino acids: CASSLRAGTGGEGYTF. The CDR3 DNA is TGCGCCAGCAGCTTGCGGGCCGGGACGGGTGGTGAGGGCTACACCTTC.

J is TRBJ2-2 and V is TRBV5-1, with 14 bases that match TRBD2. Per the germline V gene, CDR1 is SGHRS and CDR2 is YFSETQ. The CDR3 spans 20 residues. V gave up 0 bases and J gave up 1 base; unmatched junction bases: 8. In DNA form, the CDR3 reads TGCGCCAGCAGCTTGGGTTTCGGGACTAGCGGGAGCCAGAACACCGGGGAGCTGTTTTTT. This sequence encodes CASSLGFGTSGSQNTGELFF.

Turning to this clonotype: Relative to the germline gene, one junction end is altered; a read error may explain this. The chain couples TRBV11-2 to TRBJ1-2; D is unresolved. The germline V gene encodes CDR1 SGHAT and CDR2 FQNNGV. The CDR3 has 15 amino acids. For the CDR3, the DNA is TGTGCCAGCAGCTTAAACGGCCCCCTTAACGATGGCTACACCTTC. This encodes CASSLNGPLNDGYTF.

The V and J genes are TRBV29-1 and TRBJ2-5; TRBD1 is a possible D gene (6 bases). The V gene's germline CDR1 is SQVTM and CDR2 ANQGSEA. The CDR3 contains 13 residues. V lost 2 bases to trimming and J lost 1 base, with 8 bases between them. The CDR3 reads CSVERTVQETQYF. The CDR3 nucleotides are TGCAGCGTTGAAAGGACAGTCCAAGAGACCCAGTACTTC.